The present TCR beta chain was sequenced within a study of blood T cell repertoires in COVID-19. Trimming took 5 bases from V and 4 from J; bases not matched to a gene: 4. This CDR3 has 14 residues. Germline V CDR1 and CDR2: SGHAT, FQDESV (reference sequence). The data were produced by immunoSEQ multiplex PCR, yet TCRdb's version contains in-frame clones alone and is incomplete. There are about 260,000 clones in the sample; roughly nine tenths occur only once, and under 4.5% lies in the top ten. The specimen was peripheral blood. This TCR was recovered from a man in his sixties who had recovered from COVID-19. V usage is TRBV11-1 and J usage is TRBJ1-1, with 10 bases aligning to TRBD1. Here the CDR3 reads CASSAWTGGTEAFF. CDR3 DNA: TGTGCCAGCAGCGCCTGGACAGGGGGCACTGAAGCTTTCTTT.